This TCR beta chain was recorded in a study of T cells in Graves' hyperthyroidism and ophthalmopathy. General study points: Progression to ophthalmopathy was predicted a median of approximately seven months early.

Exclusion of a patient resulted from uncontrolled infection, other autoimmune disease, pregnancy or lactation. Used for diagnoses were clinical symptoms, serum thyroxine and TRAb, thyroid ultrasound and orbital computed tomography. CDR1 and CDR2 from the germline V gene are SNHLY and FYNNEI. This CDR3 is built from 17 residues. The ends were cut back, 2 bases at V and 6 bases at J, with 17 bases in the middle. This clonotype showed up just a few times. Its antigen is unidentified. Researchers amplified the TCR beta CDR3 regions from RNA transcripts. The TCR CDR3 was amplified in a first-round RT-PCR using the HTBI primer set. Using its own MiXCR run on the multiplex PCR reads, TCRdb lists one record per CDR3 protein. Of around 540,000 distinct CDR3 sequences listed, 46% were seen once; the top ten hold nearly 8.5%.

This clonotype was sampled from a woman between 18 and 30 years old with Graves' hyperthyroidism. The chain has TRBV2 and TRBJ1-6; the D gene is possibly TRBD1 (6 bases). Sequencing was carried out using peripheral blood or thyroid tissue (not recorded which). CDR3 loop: CASSEQGLGHLNSPLHF. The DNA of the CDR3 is TGTGCCAGCAGTGAACAGGGACTGGGACACCTTAATTCACCCCTCCACTTT.